This T cell receptor (beta chain) was documented in a study of blood T cell repertoires in COVID-19. Germline V gene data show CDR1 as SEHNR and CDR2 as FQNEAQ (reference sequence). CDR3 size: 15 residues. Trimming cost V 5 bases and J 0 bases, with 8 bases left between them. Original handling: Estimates of nucleated cell counts were drawn from the amplification of reference gene primers. Generated by immunoSEQ multiplex PCR, the TCRdb table keeps only in-frame clones and is missing some. The V and J calls and the clone size are those of that table, but D and trimming were determined from the DNA. The repertoire has some 370,000 clones, roughly nine tenths of them found once; the top ten carry around 1.2%.

The specimen was peripheral blood. The chain employs TRBV7-9 and TRBJ2-6; D is possibly TRBD1 (5 bases). The receptor was derived from a man aged 35-49 years with acute or convalescent COVID-19. The CDR3 DNA reads as TGTGCCAGCAGCCTGACAGTCTCTGGGGCCAACGTCCTGACTTTC. Amino acid sequence: CASSLTVSGANVLTF.